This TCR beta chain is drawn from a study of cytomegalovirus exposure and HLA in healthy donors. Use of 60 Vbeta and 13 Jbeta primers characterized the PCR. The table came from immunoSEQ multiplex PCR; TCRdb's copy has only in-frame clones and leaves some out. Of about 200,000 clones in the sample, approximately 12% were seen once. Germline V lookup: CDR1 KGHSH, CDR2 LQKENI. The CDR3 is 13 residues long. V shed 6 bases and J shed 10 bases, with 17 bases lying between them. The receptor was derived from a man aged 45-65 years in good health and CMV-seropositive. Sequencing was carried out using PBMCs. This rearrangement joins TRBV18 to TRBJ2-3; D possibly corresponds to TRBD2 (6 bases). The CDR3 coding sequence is TGTGCCAGCTCTCCCGGAGGGCAGGGTCCGCAGTATTTT. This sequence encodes CASSPGGQGPQYF.